This TCR beta chain came from a study of cytomegalovirus exposure and HLA in healthy donors. In the study overall: Per a later analysis, the roughly 700 first-cohort and some 130 validation repertoires shared one platform.

Method: immunoSEQ multiplex PCR; TCRdb's copy keeps in-frame clones and lacks some. The data show fewer than 300,000 clones, more than 75% seen once. With 5 bases removed from V and 0 bases from J, the gap between germline ends came to 14 bases. CDR1 is LNHDA and CDR2 is SQIVND in the germline V gene (reference sequence). The CDR3 is made up of 15 amino acids. The receptor was isolated from a woman between 18 and 30 years old in good health and CMV-seronegative. The chain has TRBV19 and TRBJ2-7; D uncertain. The sample was PBMCs. The CDR3: CASSFLSASSYEQYF. CDR3 coding DNA: TGTGCCAGTAGTTTCCTCAGCGCGAGCTCCTACGAGCAGTACTTC.